Below, 20 T cell receptor beta chains from the same sample are listed, as sequenced in a study of CD8 T cells in Susac syndrome. RNA, at about 0.45 to 1 ug, was reverse transcribed with random hexamers. TCRdb recomputed calls from the immunoSEQ multiplex PCR reads with MiXCR, one row per CDR3 protein. The sample includes over 80,000 distinct CDR3 sequences, 90% to 95% seen only once; the top ten take 0.25% to 0.4%. Sequencing used CD8+ T cells from PBMCs. Every receptor here comes from a human donor in good health.

V gene TRBV6-5 combines with J gene TRBJ2-3, with 10 bases that match TRBD2. The J segment lost 2 bases and the V segment lost 5 bases, leaving 7 bases of the junction unmatched. CDR1 and CDR2 (germline): MNHEY, SVGAGI. The CDR3 length is 16 residues. CDR3 bases: TGTGCCAGCAGTACCCGACTAGCGGGTAACACAGATACGCAGTATTTT. Amino acid sequence: CASSTRLAGNTDTQYF.

The chain carries TRBV10-3 and TRBJ2-3, with TRBD2 matching over 12 bases. Looked up from germline, CDR1 is ENHRY and CDR2 is SYGVKD. The length of the CDR3 is 16 residues. With 5 bases clipped from V and 8 bases from J, the junction kept 11 bases outside the gene matches. The CDR3 is CAISTVTSGSPVTQYF. The CDR3 region has the DNA TGTGCCATCAGTACGGTGACTAGCGGGAGTCCGGTTACGCAGTATTTT.

V gene TRBV29-1 combines with J gene TRBJ1-1; D uncertain. Per germline, CDR1 SQVTM and CDR2 ANQGSEA. The CDR3 loop spans 14 amino acids. V was trimmed by 5 bases and J by 0 bases, leaving 13 bases between them. The CDR3 bases are TGCAGCGTTTTACGGGTACCCTTGAACACTGAAGCTTTCTTT. This codes for CSVLRVPLNTEAFF.

The chain links TRBV29-1 to TRBJ1-1; D unclear. Germline V CDR1 and CDR2: SQVTM, ANQGSEA. With 5 bases removed from V and 7 bases from J, the gap between germline ends came to 8 bases. The CDR3 loop spans 10 amino acids. DNA for the CDR3: TGCAGCGTTACCGGATTTGAAGCTTTCTTT. Translation gives CSVTGFEAFF.

The rearrangement joins TRBV6-5 to TRBJ2-7; no firm D call. This CDR3 is 13 amino acids long. Germline V gives CDR1 MNHEY, CDR2 SVGAGI. The ends were cut back, 2 bases at V and 3 bases at J, with 8 bases in the middle. The CDR3 DNA is TGTGCCAGCAGTTACGGATCTCACTACGAGCAGTACTTC. The encoded protein is CASSYGSHYEQYF.

The genes are TRBV13 and TRBJ2-7; TRBD2 might be the D (6 bases). Germline lookup yields CDR1 PRHDT and CDR2 FYEKMQ (reference sequence). The CDR3 spans 15 residues. V was pared by 2 bases and J by 5 bases, with 16 bases between. The CDR3 sequence is CASSLWGEMMDEQYF. Written as DNA, the CDR3 is TGTGCCAGCAGCTTATGGGGGGAAATGATGGACGAGCAGTACTTC.

The rearrangement uses TRBV28 and TRBJ2-3; 11 positions agree with TRBD1. The CDR3 consists of 16 residues. V gave up 4 bases and J gave up 2 bases; unmatched junction bases: 5. Per germline, CDR1 MDHEN and CDR2 SYDVKM. The CDR3 DNA follows: TGTGCCAGCAGTTCCGAGGACAGGGGGCCCACAGATACGCAGTATTTT. This gives the protein CASSSEDRGPTDTQYF.

This chain joins TRBV4-1 and TRBJ1-1, with D perhaps matching TRBD1 (5 bases). This CDR3 spans 15 amino acids. V gave up 1 base and J gave up 0 bases, with 9 bases separating them. Germline V CDR1 and CDR2: MGHRA, YSYEKL. The CDR3 here is CASSQGQSLNTEAFF. The CDR3 nucleotides read TGCGCCAGCAGCCAAGGACAGAGCTTGAACACTGAAGCTTTCTTT.

This clonotype was seen once. This chain links TRBV7-9 with TRBJ2-3; D uncertain. V was trimmed by 1 base and J by 0 bases, leaving 11 bases between them. Germline V gene lookup returns CDR1 SEHNR and CDR2 FQNEAQ (reference sequence). The length of the CDR3 is 16 residues. Written as DNA, the CDR3 is TGTGCCAGCAGCTTAGGGGAACAGTCTAGCACAGATACGCAGTATTTT. As protein: CASSLGEQSSTDTQYF.

This clonotype was seen a few times. The rearrangement uses TRBV9 and TRBJ2-7; D not certain. Between the trimmed V and J ends, which lost 0 bases and 2 bases, there was a span of 12 bases. The germline CDR1 and CDR2 sequences are SGDLS and YYNGEE. The CDR3 sequence is 15 residues long. CDR3 in DNA: TGTGCCAGCAGCGTAGAAGTAGGGTCGACCTACGAGCAGTACTTC. Translated, it gives CASSVEVGSTYEQYF.

This chain uses TRBV9 with TRBJ2-3; TRBD2 agrees at 7 bases. The CDR3 is made up of 16 amino acids. The V gene's germline CDR1 is SGDLS and CDR2 YYNGEE. The V segment lost 3 bases and the J segment 0 bases; nucleotides outside the gene matches: 7. CDR3 in DNA: TGTGCCAGCAGCGGGGGTCGAGCGGGGAGCACAGATACGCAGTATTTT. Translation: CASSGGRAGSTDTQYF.

The gene calls are TRBV5-1 and TRBJ2-7; TRBD1 might be the D (5 bases). CDR1 SGHRS and CDR2 YFSETQ come from the germline V gene. This CDR3 has 14 amino acids. Trimming removed 0 bases from V and 2 bases from J, with 9 bases in between. The DNA of the CDR3 is TGCGCCAGCAGCTTGGAAGGGGTCGCCTACGAGCAGTACTTC. Protein: CASSLEGVAYEQYF.

This chain uses TRBV2 with TRBJ1-1, with a tentative D call TRBD1 (6 bases). Trimming removed 5 bases from V and 0 bases from J, with 10 bases in between. This CDR3 is 14 amino acids long. Germline-derived CDR1 and CDR2 are SNHLY and FYNNEI. Here the CDR3 DNA reads TGTGCCAGCAGTCAAGGGGGGGTGAACACTGAAGCTTTCTTT. This sequence encodes CASSQGGVNTEAFF.

The chain couples TRBV4-1 to TRBJ2-7; D not resolved. This CDR3 is 17 amino acids long. V was clipped by 0 bases and J by 0 bases, with 15 bases between them. Germline V gene lookup returns CDR1 MGHRA and CDR2 YSYEKL. This CDR3 reads CASSQEASGLLSYEQYF. CDR3 DNA: TGCGCCAGCAGCCAAGAAGCCTCGGGTCTGCTCTCCTACGAGCAGTACTTC.

J is TRBJ2-3 and V is TRBV6-1; unclear D gene. Per germline, CDR1 MNHNS and CDR2 SASEGT. Trimming removed 2 bases from V and 2 bases from J, with 11 bases in between. This CDR3 comprises 15 residues. The CDR3 sequence: CASSESTGTTDTQYF. The DNA for the CDR3 is TGTGCCAGCAGTGAATCGACGGGTACCACAGATACGCAGTATTTT.

This chain uses TRBV3-1 with TRBJ2-5; unclear D gene. The CDR3 sequence is 13 residues long. The V and J ends lost 0 bases and 5 bases respectively, with 7 bases between them. Per germline, CDR1 LGHDT and CDR2 YNNKEL (reference sequence). CDR3 sequence (DNA): TGTGCCAGCAGCCAAGATTATGGGGAGACCCAGTACTTC. This translates into CASSQDYGETQYF.

The V and J genes are TRBV10-2 and TRBJ2-1; 9 bases map to TRBD2. The CDR3 has 13 amino acids. Germline CDR1 is WSHSY and CDR2 is SAAADI. The V gene end was trimmed by 10 bases and the J gene end by 6 bases; junction bases not matched to a gene: 7. The CDR3 DNA is TGCGCCACGCTGGGGCGGGGGGGCAATGAGCAGTTCTTC. Amino acid sequence: CATLGRGGNEQFF.

The CDR3 DNA is TGTGCCAGCAGCAAGAGGGCAAAGGAGCAGTACTTC. It encodes CASSKRAKEQYF. This chain uses TRBV7-9 with TRBJ2-7, with a weak D call TRBD2 (5 bases). Germline CDR1 is SEHNR and CDR2 is FQNEAQ (reference sequence). Trimming took 5 bases from V and 7 from J, leaving 12 bases between them. The CDR3 spans 12 residues.

The genes are TRBV29-1 and TRBJ2-2, with D possibly being TRBD2 (6 bases). This CDR3 has 14 residues. Germline values: CDR1 SQVTM, CDR2 ANQGSEA. Trimming took 7 bases from V and 2 from J, leaving 14 bases between them. CDR3 in amino acids: CSARGGANTGELFF. CDR3 coding DNA: TGCAGCGCCCGTGGAGGGGCAAACACCGGGGAGCTGTTTTTT.

DNA for the CDR3: TGTGCCAGCAGTCCCCAAGGTATGGCAGCGAACACTGAAGCTTTCTTT. It specifies CASSPQGMAANTEAFF. V and J are TRBV27 and TRBJ1-1; D uncertain. Germline assignment: CDR1 MNHEY and CDR2 SMNVEV (reference sequence). This CDR3 is built from 16 residues. V was cut by 5 bases and J by 1 base, with 17 bases left in between.